The clone carrying this T cell receptor (beta chain) was counted many times. Its antigen is still unknown. The entry originates in a study of glioma-infiltrating T cells. Study-level background: Target coverage was roughly 4.5- to 10-fold for roughly one million blood T cells. General study points: Tissue and blood shared very few CDR3 sequences. Patients with low tissue-blood divergence carried a signature set of shared blood CDR3 motifs.

Using RNA template, CDR3s of TCR alpha and beta were amplified with iRepertoire arm-PCR. One entry per CDR3 protein, called by TCRdb with MiXCR from the multiplex PCR reads. The table shows 300,000 to 450,000 distinct CDR3 sequences, with around 38% occurring only once. V shed 6 bases, J shed 12 bases, and the junction held 8 bases outside the gene matches. The CDR3 extends over 12 amino acids. From germline, CDR1 is MNHEY and CDR2 SVGEGT. The V gene is TRBV6-2 or TRBV6-3, the J gene TRBJ2-3; 8 positions agree with TRBD2. The source of this sequence is a human donor with low-grade glioma or glioblastoma, undergoing nonglioma brain surgery, or in good health (not recorded which). The specimen sequenced was glioma tissue, nonneoplastic brain tissue, or PBMCs (not recorded which). The CDR3 protein is CASSQRTSRQYF. The DNA of the CDR3 is TGTGCCAGCAGCCAAAGGACTAGCCGACAGTATTTT.